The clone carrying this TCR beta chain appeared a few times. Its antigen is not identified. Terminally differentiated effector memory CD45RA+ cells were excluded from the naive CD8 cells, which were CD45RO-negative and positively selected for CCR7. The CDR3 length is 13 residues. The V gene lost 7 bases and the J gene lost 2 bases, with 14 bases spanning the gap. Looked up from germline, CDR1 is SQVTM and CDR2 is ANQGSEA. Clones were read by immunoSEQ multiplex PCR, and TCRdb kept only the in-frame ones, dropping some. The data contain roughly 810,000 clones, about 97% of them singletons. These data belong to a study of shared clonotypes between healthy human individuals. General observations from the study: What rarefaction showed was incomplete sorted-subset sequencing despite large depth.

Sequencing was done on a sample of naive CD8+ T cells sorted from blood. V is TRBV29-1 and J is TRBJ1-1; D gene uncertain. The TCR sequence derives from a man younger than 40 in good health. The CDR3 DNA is TGCAGCGCTGACCGGGGATTCAACACTGAAGCTTTCTTT. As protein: CSADRGFNTEAFF.